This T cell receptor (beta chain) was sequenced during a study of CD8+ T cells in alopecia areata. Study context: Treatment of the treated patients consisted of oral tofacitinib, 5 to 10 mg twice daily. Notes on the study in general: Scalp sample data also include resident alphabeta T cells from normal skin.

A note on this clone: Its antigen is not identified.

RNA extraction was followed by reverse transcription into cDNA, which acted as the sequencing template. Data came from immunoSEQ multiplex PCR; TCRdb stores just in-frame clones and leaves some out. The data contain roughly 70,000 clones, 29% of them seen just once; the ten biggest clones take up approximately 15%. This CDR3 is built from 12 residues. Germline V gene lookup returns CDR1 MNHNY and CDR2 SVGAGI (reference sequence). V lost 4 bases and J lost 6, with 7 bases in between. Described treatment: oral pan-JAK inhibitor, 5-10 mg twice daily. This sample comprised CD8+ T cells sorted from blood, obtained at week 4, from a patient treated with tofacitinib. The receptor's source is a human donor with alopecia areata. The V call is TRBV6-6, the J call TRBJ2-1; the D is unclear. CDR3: CASSFPRNEQFF. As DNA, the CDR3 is TGTGCCAGCAGTTTCCCCCGCAATGAGCAGTTCTTC.